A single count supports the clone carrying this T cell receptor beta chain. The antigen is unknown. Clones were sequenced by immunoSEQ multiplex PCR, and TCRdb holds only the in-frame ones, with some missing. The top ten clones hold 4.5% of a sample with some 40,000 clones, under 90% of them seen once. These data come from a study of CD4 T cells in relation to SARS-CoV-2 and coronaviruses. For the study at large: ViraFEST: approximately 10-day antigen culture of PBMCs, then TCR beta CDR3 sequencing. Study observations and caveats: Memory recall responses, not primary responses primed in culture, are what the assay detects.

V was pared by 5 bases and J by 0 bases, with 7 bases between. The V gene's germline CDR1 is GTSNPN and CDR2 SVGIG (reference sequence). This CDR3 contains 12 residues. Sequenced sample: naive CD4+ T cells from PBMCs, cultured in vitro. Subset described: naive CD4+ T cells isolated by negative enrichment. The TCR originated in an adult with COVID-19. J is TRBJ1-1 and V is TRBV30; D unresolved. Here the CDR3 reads CAWDGLNTEAFF. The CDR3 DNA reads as TGTGCCTGGGACGGCCTGAACACTGAAGCTTTCTTT.